This T cell receptor (beta chain) is from a study of a mutant IDH1 vaccine in newly diagnosed glioma. About the research overall: Treated patients comprised about 60% males and approximately 38% females, mean age roughly 44 years.

Stated time point: week 23, last vaccination. Every vaccine dose comprised 300 ug of mutant IDH1 20-mer peptide plus topical imiquimod. Trimming cost V 2 bases and J 9 bases, with 14 bases left between them. CDR3 size: 14 residues. CDR1 is MGHRA and CDR2 is YSYEKL in the germline V gene. On this clone: Its antigen is not known.

The method was immunoSEQ multiplex PCR; TCRdb's version includes in-frame clones alone and lacks a portion of them. The table shows 52,000 or so clones, with around 80% occurring only once. The input for sequencing was PBMCs, taken from a glioma patient whose treatment included an IDH1 peptide vaccine. The genes are TRBV4-1 and TRBJ2-1; a weak D match, TRBD1 (5 bases). This receptor was obtained from a man in his forties with glioma. The CDR3 sequence is CASSQRNQGGEQFF. CDR3 nucleotide sequence: TGCGCCAGCAGCCAACGAAATCAGGGTGGTGAGCAGTTCTTC.